Shown below are 16 T cell receptor beta chains from a single sample sequenced in a study of cytomegalovirus exposure and HLA in healthy donors. PCR involved 60 Vbeta and 13 Jbeta primers. The protocol was immunoSEQ multiplex PCR, while the TCRdb copy is restricted to in-frame clones and leaves out a portion. The sample carries some 190,000 clones, approximately 70% recorded once. The sample consisted of PBMCs. The receptors derive from a woman aged 25 to 45 in good health and CMV-seropositive.

This clone was picked up a small number of times. V is TRBV6-6 and J is TRBJ1-2; D possibly corresponds to TRBD1 (6 bases). Germline CDR1 reads MNHNY; CDR2 reads SVGAGI (reference sequence). This CDR3 has 13 residues. Trimming removed 5 bases at V and 10 bases at J, with 17 bases between. DNA for the CDR3: TGTGCCAGCAGTCCGGGACAACGGAATGACTACACCTTC. Translated: CASSPGQRNDYTF.

The V and J genes are TRBV5-1 and TRBJ1-1, with 8 bases lining up with TRBD1. Per the germline V gene, CDR1 is SGHRS and CDR2 is YFSETQ. The CDR3 totals 16 residues. V gave up 3 bases and J gave up 2 bases; unmatched junction bases: 9. CDR3 in DNA: TGCGCCAGCAGCTCCTCTTCGGACAGGGCAAACACTGAAGCTTTCTTT. Amino acid sequence: CASSSSSDRANTEAFF.

This clone was seen a handful of times. The chain is built from TRBV27 and TRBJ2-5; 7 nucleotides line up with TRBD2. There are 14 residues in the CDR3. V was clipped by 7 bases and J by 0 bases; unmatched bases: 5. Germline V gene lookup returns CDR1 MNHEY and CDR2 SMNVEV (reference sequence). CDR3 sequence (DNA): TGTGCCAGCAAACCCGCGGGAGACCAAGAGACCCAGTACTTC. It yields the protein CASKPAGDQETQYF.

This clone showed up just a few times. This chain joins TRBV7-2 and TRBJ2-7; TRBD2 agrees at 7 bases. CDR1 SGHTA and CDR2 FQGNSA come from the germline V gene. This CDR3 is built from 14 residues. The junction had 3 bases not matched to a gene; V was cut back by 3 bases and J by 1 base. The CDR3: CASSLPSGSYEQYF. The CDR3 bases are TGTGCCAGCAGCTTGCCTAGCGGATCCTACGAGCAGTACTTC.

The V and J genes are TRBV9 and TRBJ2-1; 13 bases line up with TRBD2. Germline loops: CDR1 SGDLS, CDR2 YYNGEE. The CDR3 is 15 residues long. J was trimmed by 8 bases and V by 3 bases; bases with no gene match: 5. For the CDR3, the DNA is TGTGCCAGCAGCGCCGGACTAGCGGGAGCGGATGAGCAGTTCTTC. It yields the protein CASSAGLAGADEQFF.

This chain links TRBV6-1 with TRBJ2-7, with 7 bases lining up with TRBD1. The length of the CDR3 is 13 residues. The germline CDR1 and CDR2 sequences are MNHNS and SASEGT. Trimming at V came to 9 bases and at J to 7 bases, leaving 12 bases not matched to a gene. This CDR3 is CASIQQGQREQYF. Written as DNA, the CDR3 is TGTGCCAGTATCCAACAGGGACAGAGGGAGCAGTACTTC.

The chain employs TRBV5-5 and TRBJ1-3, with D possibly matching TRBD1 (6 bases). The CDR3 length is 17 residues. The V and J ends lost 6 bases and 0 bases respectively, with 19 bases between them. Germline V lookup: CDR1 SGHKS, CDR2 YYEKEE (reference sequence). CDR3 amino acids: CASTLGRQVISGNTIYF. In DNA, the CDR3 is TGTGCCAGCACCCTGGGGCGACAGGTTATCTCTGGAAACACCATATATTTT.

The genes are TRBV27 and TRBJ2-5; no clear D gene. Trimming took off 5 bases at V and 3 bases at J, with 19 bases between the two ends. This CDR3 region has 16 residues. Per germline, CDR1 MNHEY and CDR2 SMNVEV (reference sequence). The CDR3 sequence is CASSPNPQAPKETQYF. The CDR3 coding sequence is TGTGCCAGCAGTCCCAACCCCCAGGCGCCCAAAGAGACCCAGTACTTC.

The chain recombines TRBV9 with TRBJ2-2, with TRBD2 matching over 7 bases. Germline trimming cut 3 bases from V and 5 bases from J; bases unmatched to any gene: 7. Per the germline V gene, CDR1 is SGDLS and CDR2 is YYNGEE. The CDR3 totals 15 residues. The CDR3 spells CASSGGDSGTGELFF. As DNA, the CDR3 is TGTGCCAGCAGCGGAGGGGATAGCGGGACCGGGGAGCTGTTTTTT.

The chain carries TRBV19 and TRBJ2-7; 7 nucleotides match TRBD1. Trimming at V came to 2 bases and at J to 5 bases, leaving 9 bases not matched to a gene. This CDR3 comprises 15 residues. From germline, CDR1 is LNHDA and CDR2 SQIVND (reference sequence). The CDR3 sequence is CASSITARGFDEQYF. CDR3 DNA sequence: TGTGCCAGTAGTATAACGGCCAGGGGGTTTGACGAGCAGTACTTC.

This clone occurred a few times. The chain carries TRBV10-3 and TRBJ1-2, with D possibly being TRBD1 (5 bases). Trimming pared 2 bases from V and 4 bases from J, leaving 5 bases between. This CDR3 is built from 12 residues. Per the germline V gene, CDR1 is ENHRY and CDR2 is SYGVKD. The CDR3 coding sequence is TGTGCCATCAGTGAGGACAGCTATGGCTACACCTTC. It encodes CAISEDSYGYTF.

V and J are TRBV5-8 and TRBJ2-5, with TRBD2 matching 11 bases. V shed 3 bases and J 1 base; nucleotides not matched to a gene: 5. The CDR3 has 16 amino acids. Germline assignment: CDR1 SGHTS and CDR2 YDEGEE. CDR3 sequence (DNA): TGTGCCAGCAGCTCACTAGCGGGAGATCTCCAAGAGACCCAGTACTTC. It yields the protein CASSSLAGDLQETQYF.

In nucleotides, the CDR3 is TGTGCCAGCAGCTTGGACTGGAAGAGGACTGAAGCTTTCTTT. Its protein product is CASSLDWKRTEAFF. This chain uses TRBV5-4 with TRBJ1-1; D is uncertain. Trimming removed 0 bases at V and 5 bases at J, with 11 bases between. Germline V gene sequence: CDR1 SGHNT, CDR2 YYREEE (reference sequence). CDR3 size: 14 residues.

The chain employs TRBV10-3 and TRBJ2-7; D might be TRBD2 (6 bases). Looked up from germline, CDR1 is ENHRY and CDR2 is SYGVKD. The V and J ends lost 4 bases and 3 bases respectively, with 13 bases between them. The CDR3 contains 14 residues. CDR3 sequence (DNA): TGTGCCATCAGTGCCCCGGGACTCCACTACGAGCAGTACTTC. As protein: CAISAPGLHYEQYF.

V and J are TRBV5-1 and TRBJ2-5; 8 bases line up with TRBD2. This CDR3 has 15 residues. CDR1 is SGHRS and CDR2 is YFSETQ in the germline V gene. The V gene end was trimmed by 4 bases and the J gene end by 5 bases; junction bases not matched to a gene: 10. The CDR3 sequence is CASSLDTGGTETQYF. The CDR3 coding sequence is TGCGCCAGCAGCCTGGACACGGGAGGGACGGAGACCCAGTACTTC.

The chain joins TRBV2 to TRBJ1-4; 7 bases line up with TRBD1. Germline V CDR1 and CDR2: SNHLY, FYNNEI. J gave up 4 bases and V 5 bases, and 4 bases lay outside the gene matches. This CDR3 region has 14 residues. CDR3 sequence (DNA): TGTGCCAGCAGTAGGACAGGCTTTAATGAAAAACTGTTTTTT. Translation gives CASSRTGFNEKLFF.